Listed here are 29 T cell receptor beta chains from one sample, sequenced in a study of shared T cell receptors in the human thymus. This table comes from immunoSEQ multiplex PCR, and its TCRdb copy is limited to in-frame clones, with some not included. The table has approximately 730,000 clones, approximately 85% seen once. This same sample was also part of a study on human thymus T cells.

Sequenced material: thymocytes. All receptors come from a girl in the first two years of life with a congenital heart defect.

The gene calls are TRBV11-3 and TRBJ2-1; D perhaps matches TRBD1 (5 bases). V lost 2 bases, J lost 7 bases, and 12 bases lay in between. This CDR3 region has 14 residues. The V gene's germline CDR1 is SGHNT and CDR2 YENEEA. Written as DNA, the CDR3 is TGTGCCAGCAGCTTACGTGATGGGGCAAATGAGCAGTTCTTC. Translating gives CASSLRDGANEQFF. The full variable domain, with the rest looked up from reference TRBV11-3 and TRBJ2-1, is EAGVVQSPRYKIIEKKQPVAFWCNPISGHNTLYWYLQNLGQGPELLIRYENEEAVDDSQLPKDRFSAERLKGVDSTLKIQPAELGDSAVYLCASSLRDGANEQFFGPGTRLTVL.

CDR3 sequence: CASSNGTGGEEQYF. CDR3 in DNA: TGCGCCAGCAGCAATGGGACAGGGGGGGAGGAGCAGTACTTC. The chain uses TRBV4-1 and TRBJ2-7; 11 bases map to TRBD1. Unmatched junction bases numbered 7, after V lost 5 bases and J lost 7 bases. Germline CDR1 MGHRA, CDR2 YSYEKL. The CDR3 length is 14 residues.

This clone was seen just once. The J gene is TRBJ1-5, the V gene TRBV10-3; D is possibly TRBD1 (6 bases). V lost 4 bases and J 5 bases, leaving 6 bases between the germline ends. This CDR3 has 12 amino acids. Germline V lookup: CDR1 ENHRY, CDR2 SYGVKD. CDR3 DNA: TGTGCCATCAGTGGACAGGATCAGCCCCAGCATTTT. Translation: CAISGQDQPQHF.

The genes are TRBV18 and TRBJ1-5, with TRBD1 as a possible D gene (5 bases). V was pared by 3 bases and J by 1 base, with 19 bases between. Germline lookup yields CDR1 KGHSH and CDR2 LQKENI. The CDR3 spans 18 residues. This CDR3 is CASSPDSGGVGSNQPQHF. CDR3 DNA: TGTGCCAGCTCACCCGACTCGGGGGGGGTGGGGAGCAATCAGCCCCAGCATTTT.

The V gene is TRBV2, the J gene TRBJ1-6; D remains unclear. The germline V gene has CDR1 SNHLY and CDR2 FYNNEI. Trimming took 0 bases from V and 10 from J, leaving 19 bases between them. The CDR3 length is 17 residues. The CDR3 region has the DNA TGTGCCAGCAGTGAAGCAAAGGCGGTCGGATTTTTCTCACCCCTCCACTTT. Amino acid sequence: CASSEAKAVGFFSPLHF.

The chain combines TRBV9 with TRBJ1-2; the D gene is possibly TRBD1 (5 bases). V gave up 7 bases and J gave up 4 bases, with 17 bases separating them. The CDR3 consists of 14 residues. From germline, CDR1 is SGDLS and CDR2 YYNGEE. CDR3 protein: CASRGGERSYGYTF. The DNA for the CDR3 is TGTGCCAGCCGTGGAGGGGAACGTAGCTATGGCTACACCTTC.

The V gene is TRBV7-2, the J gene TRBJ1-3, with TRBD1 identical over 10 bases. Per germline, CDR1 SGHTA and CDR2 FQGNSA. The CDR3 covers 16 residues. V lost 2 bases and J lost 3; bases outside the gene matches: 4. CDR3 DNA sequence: TGTGCCAGCAGCTTACGACAGGGGGCTGGTGGAAACACCATATATTTT. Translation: CASSLRQGAGGNTIYF.

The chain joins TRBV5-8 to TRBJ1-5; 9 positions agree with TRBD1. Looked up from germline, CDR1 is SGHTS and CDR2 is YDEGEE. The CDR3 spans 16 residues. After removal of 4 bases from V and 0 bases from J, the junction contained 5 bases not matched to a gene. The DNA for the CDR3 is TGTGCCAGCAGCCTAGGACAGGGGTATAGCAATCAGCCCCAGCATTTT. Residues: CASSLGQGYSNQPQHF.

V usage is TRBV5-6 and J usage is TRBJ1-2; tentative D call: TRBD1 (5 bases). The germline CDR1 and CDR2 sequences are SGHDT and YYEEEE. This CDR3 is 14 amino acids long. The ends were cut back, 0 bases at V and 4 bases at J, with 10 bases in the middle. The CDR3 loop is CASSLEAGFYGYTF. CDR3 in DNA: TGTGCCAGCAGCTTGGAGGCAGGGTTCTATGGCTACACCTTC.

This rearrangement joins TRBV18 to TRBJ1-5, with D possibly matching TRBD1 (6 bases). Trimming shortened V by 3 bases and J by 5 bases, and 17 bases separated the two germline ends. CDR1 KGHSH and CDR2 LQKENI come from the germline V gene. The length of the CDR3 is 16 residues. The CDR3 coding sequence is TGTGCCAGCTCACCCTACCGGGACACACATGATCAGCCCCAGCATTTT. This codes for CASSPYRDTHDQPQHF.

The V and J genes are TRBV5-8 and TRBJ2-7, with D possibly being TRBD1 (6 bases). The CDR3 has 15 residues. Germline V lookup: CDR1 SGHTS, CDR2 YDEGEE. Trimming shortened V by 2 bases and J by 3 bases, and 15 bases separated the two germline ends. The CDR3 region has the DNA TGTGCCAGCAGCTTCCTTGACAGGTTGCGCTACGAGCAGTACTTC. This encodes CASSFLDRLRYEQYF.

This chain's CDR3 is CASGAWSSQQYNEQFF. The CDR3 DNA reads as TGTGCCAGCGGAGCCTGGTCCTCACAACAATACAATGAGCAGTTCTTC. V and J are TRBV27 and TRBJ2-1; D not certain. Germline values: CDR1 MNHEY, CDR2 SMNVEV (reference sequence). This CDR3 region has 16 residues. Trimming took 8 bases from V and 4 from J, leaving 21 bases between them.

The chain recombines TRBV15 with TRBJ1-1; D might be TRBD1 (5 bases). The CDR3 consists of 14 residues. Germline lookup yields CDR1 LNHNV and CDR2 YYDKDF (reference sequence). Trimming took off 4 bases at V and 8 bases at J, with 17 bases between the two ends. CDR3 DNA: TGTGCCACCAGCAAGAGTGGGGCCAAGAGAGAAGCTTTCTTT. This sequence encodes CATSKSGAKREAFF.

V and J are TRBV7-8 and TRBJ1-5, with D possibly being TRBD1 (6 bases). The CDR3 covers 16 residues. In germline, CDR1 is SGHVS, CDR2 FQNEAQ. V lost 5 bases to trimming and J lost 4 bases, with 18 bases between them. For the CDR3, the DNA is TGTGCCAGCAGCCCCAATAAGGACAGAGGGAATCAGCCCCAGCATTTT. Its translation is CASSPNKDRGNQPQHF.

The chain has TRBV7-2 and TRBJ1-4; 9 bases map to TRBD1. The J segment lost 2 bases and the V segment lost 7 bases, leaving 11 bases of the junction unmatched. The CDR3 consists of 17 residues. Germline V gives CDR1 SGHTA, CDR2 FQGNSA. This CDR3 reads CASMDPTGGLTNEKLFF. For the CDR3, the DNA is TGTGCCAGCATGGACCCGACAGGGGGTTTGACTAATGAAAAACTGTTTTTT. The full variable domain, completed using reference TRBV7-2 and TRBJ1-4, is GAGVSQSPSNKVTEKGKDVELRCDPISGHTALYWYRQSLGQGLEFLIYFQGNSAPDKSGLPSDRFSAERTGGSVSTLTIQRTQQEDSAVYLCASMDPTGGLTNEKLFFGSGTQLSVL.

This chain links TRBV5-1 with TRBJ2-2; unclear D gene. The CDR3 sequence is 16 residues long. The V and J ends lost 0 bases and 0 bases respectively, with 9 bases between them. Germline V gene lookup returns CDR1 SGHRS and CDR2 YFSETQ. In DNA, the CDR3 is TGCGCCAGCAGCTTGGTCGCAGTCGCGAACACCGGGGAGCTGTTTTTT. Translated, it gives CASSLVAVANTGELFF.

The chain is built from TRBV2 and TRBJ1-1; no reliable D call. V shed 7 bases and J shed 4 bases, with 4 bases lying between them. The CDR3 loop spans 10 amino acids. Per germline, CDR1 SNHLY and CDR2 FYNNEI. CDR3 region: CASKSTEAFF. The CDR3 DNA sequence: TGTGCCAGCAAGAGCACTGAAGCTTTCTTT.

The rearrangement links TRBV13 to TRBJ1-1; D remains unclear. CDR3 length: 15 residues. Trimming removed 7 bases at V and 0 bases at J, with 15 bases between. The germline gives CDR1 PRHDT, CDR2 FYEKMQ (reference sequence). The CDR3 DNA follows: TGTGCCAGCACTGTTATTGGGCAGCTGAACACTGAAGCTTTCTTT. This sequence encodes CASTVIGQLNTEAFF.

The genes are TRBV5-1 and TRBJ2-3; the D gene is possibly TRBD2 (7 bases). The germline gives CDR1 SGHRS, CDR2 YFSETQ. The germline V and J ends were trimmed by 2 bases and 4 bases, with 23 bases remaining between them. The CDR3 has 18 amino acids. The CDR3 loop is CASSFGPRGAGQADTQYF. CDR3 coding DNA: TGCGCCAGCAGCTTTGGGCCTCGGGGGGCCGGCCAGGCAGATACGCAGTATTTT. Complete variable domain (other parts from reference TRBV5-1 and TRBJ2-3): KAGVTQTPRYLIKTRGQQVTLSCSPISGHRSVSWYQQTPGQGLQFLFEYFSETQRNKGNFPGRFSGRQFSNSRSEMNVSTLELGDSALYLCASSFGPRGAGQADTQYFGPGTRLTVL.

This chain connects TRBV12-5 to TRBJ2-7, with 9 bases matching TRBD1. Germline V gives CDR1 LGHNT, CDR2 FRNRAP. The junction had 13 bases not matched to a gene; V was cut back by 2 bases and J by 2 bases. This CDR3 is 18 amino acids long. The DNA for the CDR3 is TGTGCTAGTGGTTTGCTTAGCCTCCCCGGACAGGGGACCTACGAGCAGTACTTC. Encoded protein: CASGLLSLPGQGTYEQYF. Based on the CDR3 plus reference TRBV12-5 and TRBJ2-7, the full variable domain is DARVTQTPRHKVTEMGQEVTMRCQPILGHNTVFWYRQTMMQGLELLAYFRNRAPLDDSGMPKDRFSAEMPDATLATLKIQPSEPRDSAVYFCASGLLSLPGQGTYEQYFGPGTRLTVT.

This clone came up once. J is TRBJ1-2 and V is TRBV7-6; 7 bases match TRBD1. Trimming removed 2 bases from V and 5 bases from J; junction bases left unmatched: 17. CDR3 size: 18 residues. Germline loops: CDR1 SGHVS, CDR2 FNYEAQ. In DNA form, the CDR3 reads TGTGCCAGCAGCTTACGCGGTGCGACCCGGGACAGCAATTATGGCTACACCTTC. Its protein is CASSLRGATRDSNYGYTF.

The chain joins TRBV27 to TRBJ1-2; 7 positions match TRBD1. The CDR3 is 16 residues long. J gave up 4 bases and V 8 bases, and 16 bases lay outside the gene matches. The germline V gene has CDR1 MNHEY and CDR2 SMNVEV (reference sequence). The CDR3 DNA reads TGTGCCAGCGCCCTCGGCAGGGGGGCTTCTAGCTATGGCTACACCTTC. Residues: CASALGRGASSYGYTF.

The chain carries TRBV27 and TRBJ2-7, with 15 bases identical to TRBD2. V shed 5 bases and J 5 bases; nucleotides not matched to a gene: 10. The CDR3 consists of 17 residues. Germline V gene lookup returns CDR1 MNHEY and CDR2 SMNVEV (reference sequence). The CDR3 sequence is CASSPPGLAGGLHEQYF. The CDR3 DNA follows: TGTGCCAGCAGTCCCCCGGGACTAGCGGGGGGCCTACACGAGCAGTACTTC.

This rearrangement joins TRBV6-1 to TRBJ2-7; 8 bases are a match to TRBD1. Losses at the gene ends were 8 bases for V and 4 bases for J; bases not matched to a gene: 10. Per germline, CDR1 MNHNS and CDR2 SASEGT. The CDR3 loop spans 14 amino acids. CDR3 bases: TGTGCCAGCCACGAGGACAGGGTTGATTACGAGCAGTACTTC. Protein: CASHEDRVDYEQYF.

CDR3 nucleotide sequence: TGTGCCAGCACCTTCCGGGGGGGCCTTGCCGGGGAGCTGTTTTTT. This encodes CASTFRGGLAGELFF. The chain links TRBV28 to TRBJ2-2; 8 bases line up with TRBD2. J was trimmed by 6 bases and V by 7 bases; bases with no gene match: 10. CDR1 is MDHEN, CDR2 SYDVKM, per germline. The CDR3 length is 15 residues. The full variable domain, in which reference TRBV28 and TRBJ2-2 provide the parts outside the CDR3, is DVKVTQSSRYLVKRTGEKVFLECVQDMDHENMFWYRQDPGLGLRLIYFSYDVKMKEKGDIPEGYSVSREKKERFSLILESASTNQTSMYLCASTFRGGLAGELFFGEGSRLTVL.

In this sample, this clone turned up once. In DNA form, the CDR3 reads TGTGCCAGCAGCCCATTTGGGGGGGGTGAAGCTTTCTTT. Translation gives CASSPFGGGEAFF. V and J are TRBV5-8 and TRBJ1-1; D possibly corresponds to TRBD1 (5 bases). Trimming took off 4 bases at V and 7 bases at J, with 14 bases between the two ends. This CDR3 contains 13 residues. Germline V gene lookup returns CDR1 SGHTS and CDR2 YDEGEE.

The CDR3 is CASSESPRGLGAFF. In DNA, the CDR3 is TGCGCCAGCAGTGAGTCCCCTCGGGGGTTAGGAGCTTTCTTT. The rearrangement links TRBV10-2 to TRBJ1-1, with D possibly TRBD1 on 5 matching bases. This CDR3 spans 14 amino acids. The germline V gene encodes CDR1 WSHSY and CDR2 SAAADI. V lost 0 bases and J lost 10, with 15 bases in between.

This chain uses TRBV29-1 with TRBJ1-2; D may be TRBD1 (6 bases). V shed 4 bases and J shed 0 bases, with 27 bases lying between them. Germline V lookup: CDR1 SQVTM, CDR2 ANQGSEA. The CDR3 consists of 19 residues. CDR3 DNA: TGCAGCGTTGGAGCAGGGGTGACACAGCGGTCATCAGCTAACTATGGCTACACCTTC. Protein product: CSVGAGVTQRSSANYGYTF.

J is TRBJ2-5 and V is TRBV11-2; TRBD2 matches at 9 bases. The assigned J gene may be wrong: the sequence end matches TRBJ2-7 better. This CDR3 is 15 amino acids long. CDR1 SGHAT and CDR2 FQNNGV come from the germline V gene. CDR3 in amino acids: CASSSGTSNAYEQYF. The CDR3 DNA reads TGTGCCAGCAGCTCCGGGACTAGCAATGCCTACGAGCAGTACTTC.